This entry lists 20 T cell receptor beta chains sequenced from one sample in a study of T cells in Graves' hyperthyroidism and ophthalmopathy. The source material, RNA transcripts, was used to amplify TCR beta CDR3 regions. First-round RT-PCR with HTBI primers amplified the TCR CDR3 region. A single record per CDR3 protein comes from TCRdb applying MiXCR to the multiplex PCR reads. The sample carries about 560,000 distinct CDR3 sequences, about 45% recorded once. Sequencing was done on a sample of peripheral blood or thyroid tissue (not recorded which). The receptors were gathered from a woman between 18 and 30 years old with Graves' hyperthyroidism.

With regard to this clonotype: This may be a read error, as it is one base from a much larger clone. The conserved phenylalanine or tryptophan is not found at the CDR3 terminus, so this likely reflects a read error. This chain connects TRBV10-3 to TRBJ1-1; a weak D match, TRBD1 (5 bases). Germline-derived CDR1 and CDR2 are ENHRY and SYGVKD. The V gene lost 2 bases and the J gene lost 1 base, with 8 bases spanning the gap. The CDR3 spans 14 residues. The CDR3 region is CAISEAGRNTEAFL. The CDR3 DNA reads TGTGCCATCAGTGAGGCAGGGAGGAACACTGAAGCTTTCCTT.

This clonotype was recorded a few times. The chain recombines TRBV20-1 with TRBJ2-7; tentatively, D is TRBD2 (5 bases). The V end lost 1 base, the J end lost 3 bases, and 16 bases lay between the germline ends. The germline V gene encodes CDR1 DFQATT and CDR2 SNEGSKA (reference sequence). This CDR3 comprises 15 residues. The CDR3 DNA follows: TGCAGTGCTAGAGCCCCGGTGAGGGCCTACTACGAGCAGTACTTC. It translates to CSARAPVRAYYEQYF.

As regards this clonotype: A much more abundant neighbour one base away suggests this may be a read error. The V and J genes are TRBV11-2 and TRBJ1-1, with D tentatively TRBD1 (5 bases). Germline V gene data show CDR1 as SGHAT and CDR2 as FQNNGV. The CDR3 runs to 14 residues. V gave up 6 bases and J gave up 4 bases, with 15 bases separating them. The CDR3 loop reads CASRQAQGRTEAFF. The CDR3 coding sequence is TGTGCCAGCAGACAAGCCCAGGGTCGCACTGAAGCTTTCTTT.

This clonotype was recorded only once. A read error may explain this, as a much larger clone is one base away. The rearrangement links TRBV29-1 to TRBJ2-5; D possibly corresponds to TRBD2 (5 bases). This CDR3 is 13 amino acids long. The germline V gene has CDR1 SQVTM and CDR2 ANQGSEA. Here the CDR3 DNA reads TGCAGCGGAAGAGGGTCCAGCCAAGAGGCCCAGTACTTC. It codes for CSGRGSSQEAQYF.

This clonotype was found many times. The chain has TRBV24-1 and TRBJ1-1; tentatively, D is TRBD1 (5 bases). Germline V gene data show CDR1 as KGHDR and CDR2 as SFDVKD. The CDR3 has 13 amino acids. V lost 5 bases to trimming and J lost 6 bases, with 12 bases between them. Here the CDR3 DNA reads TGTGCCACCAGTGCCGGGGCCGAACCTGAAGCTTTCTTT. It specifies CATSAGAEPEAFF.

The chain couples TRBV4-1 to TRBJ2-2, with a possible D match to TRBD2 (6 bases). Trimming pared 1 base from V and 3 bases from J, leaving 15 bases between. CDR3 length: 17 amino acids. CDR1 is MGHRA and CDR2 is YSYEKL in the germline V gene. CDR3 in DNA: TGCGCCAGCAGCCAAGTTAGCGGCAGGGACCACACCGGGGAGCTGTTTTTT. The encoded protein is CASSQVSGRDHTGELFF.

This clonotype was counted many times. The junction shows a germline mismatch at one end, possibly a read error. The V and J genes are TRBV10-3 and TRBJ1-2; perhaps TRBD1 as D (6 bases). The length of the CDR3 is 14 residues. From germline, CDR1 is ENHRY and CDR2 SYGVKD. For the CDR3, the DNA is TGTGCCAGCAGTTACTTCCCCGGGACATCTGGCTACACCTTC. It encodes CASSYFPGTSGYTF.

This clonotype has a handful of counts. J is TRBJ1-2 and V is TRBV5-1; 7 bases fit TRBD1. The CDR3 has 14 residues. Germline lookup yields CDR1 SGHRS and CDR2 YFSETQ. Trimming took 4 bases from V and 5 from J; bases not matched to a gene: 8. CDR3 bases: TGCGCCAGCAGCCCCGGGACAGAAGATTATGGCTACACCTTC. It codes for CASSPGTEDYGYTF.

The J gene is TRBJ1-1, the V gene TRBV11-2; D not certain. The CDR3 totals 15 residues. From germline, CDR1 is SGHAT and CDR2 FQNNGV. The V gene lost 1 base and the J gene lost 0 bases, with 9 bases spanning the gap. The CDR3 spells CASSLVGDMNTEAFF. CDR3 DNA: TGTGCCAGCAGCTTAGTTGGTGACATGAACACTGAAGCTTTCTTT.

This clonotype was found a few times. This rearrangement joins TRBV12-3 or TRBV12-4 to TRBJ1-1, with D possibly being TRBD1 (5 bases). The CDR3 consists of 15 residues. Trimming took off 6 bases at V and 4 bases at J, with 18 bases between the two ends. The CDR3 nucleotides are TGTGCCAGCAGCCCTAGGGACCCCAAGGCCACTGAAGCTTTCTTT. Its translation: CASSPRDPKATEAFF.

This clonotype appeared many times. The genes are TRBV24-1 and TRBJ2-7; D not certain. The CDR3 is 11 residues long. CDR1 KGHDR and CDR2 SFDVKD come from the germline V gene. Trimming cost V 1 base and J 5 bases, with 2 bases left between them. CDR3 sequence reads: CATSDFHEQYF. DNA for the CDR3: TGTGCCACCAGTGATTTCCACGAGCAGTACTTC.

This clonotype has only a few counts. This chain uses TRBV19 with TRBJ1-2; TRBD1 agrees at 7 bases. The V and J ends lost 5 bases and 5 bases, in that order; junction bases with no gene match: 11. Per the germline V gene, CDR1 is LNHDA and CDR2 is SQIVND (reference sequence). This CDR3 comprises 15 residues. The CDR3 region is CASSEAGTAMYGYTF. The CDR3, as DNA: TGTGCCAGTAGTGAAGCCGGGACAGCGATGTATGGCTACACCTTC.

The sample holds many counts of this clonotype. The gene calls are TRBV29-1 and TRBJ1-2, with TRBD1 as a possible D gene (5 bases). CDR3 size: 11 residues. The V end lost 5 bases, the J end lost 5 bases, and 9 bases lay between the germline ends. CDR1 and CDR2 (germline): SQVTM, ANQGSEA. The CDR3 sequence is CSVRTGYGYTF. For the CDR3, the DNA is TGCAGCGTTAGAACAGGATATGGCTACACCTTC.

The gene calls are TRBV7-3 and TRBJ2-5, with 10 bases aligning to TRBD1. This CDR3 is built from 13 residues. Germline V gene sequence: CDR1 SGHTA, CDR2 FQGTGA. With 4 bases clipped from V and 7 bases from J, the junction kept 3 bases outside the gene matches. CDR3 DNA: TGTGCCAGCAGCTATGGACAGGGGGGGACCCAGTACTTC. Encoded protein: CASSYGQGGTQYF. The variable domain in full, completed from reference TRBV7-3 and TRBJ2-5, reads GAGVSQTPSNKVTEKGKYVELRCDPISGHTALYWYRQSLGQGPEFLIYFQGTGAADDSGLPNDRFFAVRPEGSVSTLKIQRTERGDSAVYLCASSYGQGGTQYFGPGTRLLVL.

This clonotype was found many times. This chain connects TRBV7-2 to TRBJ2-5; D not resolved. Trimming removed 3 bases from V and 3 bases from J, with 8 bases in between. The length of the CDR3 is 13 residues. Germline V gives CDR1 SGHTA, CDR2 FQGNSA. DNA of the CDR3: TGTGCCAGCAGCTTCCGGGCCGAAGAGACCCAGTACTTC. Residues: CASSFRAEETQYF.

This clonotype was detected only a few times. The CDR3 sequence: CASSPTPSGRANGELFF. Written as DNA, the CDR3 is TGTGCCAGCAGCCCCACCCCTAGCGGGAGGGCCAACGGGGAGCTGTTTTTT. The chain carries TRBV4-2 and TRBJ2-2, with 12 bases fitting TRBD2. Germline CDR1 is LGHNA and CDR2 is YNFKEQ. The CDR3 consists of 17 residues. The V and J ends lost 4 bases and 7 bases, in that order; junction bases with no gene match: 10.

This clonotype has at least ten counts. The chain couples TRBV7-3 to TRBJ2-2; D assignment may be TRBD1 or TRBD2 (5 bases each). The CDR3 spans 14 residues. Trimming left V 5 bases short and J 4 bases short, with 11 bases between. The germline V gene encodes CDR1 SGHTA and CDR2 FQGTGA. The CDR3 DNA follows: TGTGCCAGCAGCCTCCGGGACGGCACCGGGGAGCTGTTTTTT. Amino acid sequence: CASSLRDGTGELFF.

The rearrangement uses TRBV24-1 and TRBJ1-1, with D possibly being TRBD1 (6 bases). The CDR3 is made up of 13 amino acids. Germline V gene lookup returns CDR1 KGHDR and CDR2 SFDVKD. The V and J ends lost 3 bases and 5 bases respectively, with 9 bases between them. CDR3 sequence reads: CATSDTQGTEAFF. CDR3 DNA sequence: TGTGCCACCAGTGATACGCAGGGGACTGAAGCTTTCTTT.

This clonotype was seen only once. At one boundary the junction diverges from the germline segment, which might be a read error. The chain joins TRBV25-1 to TRBJ1-1; D uncertain. Germline V CDR1 and CDR2: MGHDK, SYGVNS. There are 12 residues in the CDR3. The CDR3: CASSDIHTEAFF. The CDR3 DNA is TGTGCCAGTAGTGACATCCACACTGAAGCTTTCTTT.

This clonotype has a count of ten or more. The chain joins TRBV24-1 to TRBJ1-2; D gene uncertain. CDR3 size: 13 residues. Trimming removed 7 bases at V and 4 bases at J, with 12 bases between. Germline V gene data show CDR1 as KGHDR and CDR2 as SFDVKD. For the CDR3, the DNA is TGTGCCACCAGCAGTGCCCCGGGCTATGGCTACACCTTC. It encodes CATSSAPGYGYTF.